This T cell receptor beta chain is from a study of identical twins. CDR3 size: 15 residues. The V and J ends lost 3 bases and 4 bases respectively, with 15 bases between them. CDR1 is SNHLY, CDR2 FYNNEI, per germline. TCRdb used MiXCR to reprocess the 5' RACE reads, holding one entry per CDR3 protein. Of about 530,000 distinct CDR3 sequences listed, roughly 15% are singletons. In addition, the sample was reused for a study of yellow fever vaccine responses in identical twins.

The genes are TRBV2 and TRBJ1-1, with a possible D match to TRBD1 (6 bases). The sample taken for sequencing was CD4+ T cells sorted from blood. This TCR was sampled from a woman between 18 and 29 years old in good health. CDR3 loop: CASSDYGTPVTEAFF. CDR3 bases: TGTGCCAGCAGTGATTATGGGACACCGGTCACTGAAGCTTTCTTT.